The clone carrying this TCR beta chain was observed once. Its antigen is still unknown. Sequencing of cultured CD4+ T cell DNA used the Oncomine TCR Beta short-read assay. TCRdb passed the PCR reads through MiXCR, listing each CDR3 protein once. The table includes around 10,000 distinct CDR3 sequences, about 40% detected once. This sample was included in a study of vaccination and CD4 T cells after COVID-19. Looking at the study overall: Convalescents were six males and four females, two of them Hispanic. Study results and caveats: SARS-CoV-2-reactive clonotypes showed a nonsignificant median rise from roughly 21 to 40.

The CDR3 runs to 12 residues. After removal of 10 bases from V and 5 bases from J, the junction contained 7 bases not matched to a gene. Germline V gene lookup returns CDR1 LNHDA and CDR2 SQIVND (reference sequence). Treatment defined: roughly 10-day PBMC culture with coronavirus spike peptide pools or control peptides (ViraFEST assay). This chain joins TRBV19 and TRBJ1-2; 7 positions agree with TRBD1. The origin of this receptor is a human donor who had recovered from COVID-19. The sample was CD4+ T cells from blood, cultured in vitro. The CDR3 loop reads CATWDRIYGYTF. Here the CDR3 DNA reads TGTGCCACCTGGGACAGAATTTATGGCTACACCTTC.